This passage covers 32 T cell receptor beta chains from one sample sequenced in a study of control samples from healthy donors and cancer patients. The table came from immunoSEQ multiplex PCR; TCRdb's copy has only in-frame clones and leaves some out. In the table there are about 180,000 clones, approximately 94% of which are singletons. The sequencing sample was made of blood. The receptors here all came from a woman aged 18-29 years in good health.

V gene TRBV3-1 (or the pseudogene TRBV3-2) combines with J gene TRBJ2-1, with 10 bases fitting TRBD2. The CDR3 totals 18 residues. Germline V gene data show CDR1 as LGHDT and CDR2 as YNNKEL (reference sequence). V lost 1 base and J lost 1; bases outside the gene matches: 7. CDR3 protein: CASSQGLAGAPSYNEQFF. DNA for the CDR3: TGTGCCAGCAGCCAAGGGCTAGCGGGGGCCCCTTCCTACAATGAGCAGTTCTTC.

The chain has TRBV7-9 and TRBJ1-5; 9 nucleotides agree with TRBD1. The V and J ends lost 5 bases and 7 bases, in that order; junction bases with no gene match: 18. CDR1 and CDR2 (germline): SEHNR, FQNEAQ (reference sequence). The CDR3 runs to 18 residues. The CDR3 nucleotides are TGTGCCAGCAGCCGGGGGGCGGGTGGGACAGGGAAAGGGCAGCCCCAGCATTTT. It specifies CASSRGAGGTGKGQPQHF.

V gene TRBV28 combines with J gene TRBJ2-1, with D perhaps given as TRBD1 or TRBD2 (6 bases each). Deletions cut 7 bases from V and 7 bases from J, with 17 bases between. CDR1 and CDR2 from the germline V gene are MDHEN and SYDVKM. This CDR3 contains 14 residues. CDR3 region: CASTLGGYRNEQFF. In DNA form, the CDR3 reads TGTGCCAGCACCCTCGGGGGCTATAGGAATGAGCAGTTCTTC.

V usage is TRBV11-3 and J usage is TRBJ2-3; TRBD2 matches 12 bases. The CDR3 runs to 16 residues. Germline-derived CDR1 and CDR2 are SGHNT and YENEEA. After removal of 5 bases from V and 4 bases from J, the junction contained 7 bases not matched to a gene. CDR3 bases: TGTGCCAGCAGCAAACGGACTAGCGGGAAAGCAGATACGCAGTATTTT. As protein: CASSKRTSGKADTQYF.

The V gene is TRBV9, the J gene TRBJ2-2; unclear D gene. The CDR3 loop spans 14 amino acids. Germline CDR1 is SGDLS and CDR2 is YYNGEE. V was cut by 0 bases and J by 3 bases, with 6 bases left in between. The CDR3 bases are TGTGCCAGCAGCGTAGCGGGCCACACCGGGGAGCTGTTTTTT. Translating it yields CASSVAGHTGELFF.

The genes are TRBV27 and TRBJ1-2, with unresolved D. V was cut by 4 bases and J by 2 bases, with 8 bases left in between. CDR3 length: 13 amino acids. Per the germline V gene, CDR1 is MNHEY and CDR2 is SMNVEV (reference sequence). Here the CDR3 reads CASSWTVNYGYTF. In DNA form, the CDR3 reads TGTGCCAGCAGTTGGACCGTCAACTATGGCTACACCTTC.

The rearrangement uses TRBV14 and TRBJ1-1; D gene ambiguous. The germline V gene encodes CDR1 SGHDN and CDR2 FVKESK. Between the trimmed V and J ends, which lost 3 bases and 0 bases, there was a span of 11 bases. This CDR3 comprises 15 residues. Written as DNA, the CDR3 is TGTGCCAGCAGCCAGGTGCGTCACCTGAACACTGAAGCTTTCTTT. Protein sequence: CASSQVRHLNTEAFF.

The genes are TRBV19 and TRBJ2-3, with 7 bases identical to TRBD1. CDR1 is LNHDA, CDR2 SQIVND, per germline (reference sequence). Trimming at V came to 5 bases and at J to 7 bases, leaving 9 bases not matched to a gene. The CDR3 runs 14 residues. CDR3 nucleotide sequence: TGTGCCAGTAGTTCAAACAGGGGACGGAATACGCAGTATTTT. It encodes CASSSNRGRNTQYF. The whole variable domain, remainder taken from reference TRBV19 and TRBJ2-3, is DGGITQSPKYLFRKEGQNVTLSCEQNLNHDAMYWYRQDPGQGLRLIYYSQIVNDFQKGDIAEGYSVSREKKESFPLTVTSAQKNPTAFYLCASSSNRGRNTQYFGPGTRLTVL.

V and J are TRBV28 and TRBJ1-5; 10 bases line up with TRBD1. This CDR3 is built from 17 residues. From germline, CDR1 is MDHEN and CDR2 SYDVKM. Unmatched junction bases numbered 9, after V lost 4 bases and J lost 3 bases. The CDR3 loop is CASSSRQGARDNQPQHF. CDR3 bases: TGTGCCAGCAGTTCCAGACAGGGGGCGCGAGACAATCAGCCCCAGCATTTT. Combining the CDR3 with reference TRBV28 and TRBJ1-5 gives the whole variable domain DVKVTQSSRYLVKRTGEKVFLECVQDMDHENMFWYRQDPGLGLRLIYFSYDVKMKEKGDIPEGYSVSREKKERFSLILESASTNQTSMYLCASSSRQGARDNQPQHFGDGTRLSIL.

The gene calls are TRBV12-5 and TRBJ2-5; unclear D gene. V lost 5 bases and J lost 6, with 16 bases in between. The germline gives CDR1 LGHNT, CDR2 FRNRAP. The CDR3 is 14 amino acids. CDR3 DNA sequence: TGTGCTAGTGGTCCCTCCTCCATTGTGAAGACCCAGTACTTC. This gives the protein CASGPSSIVKTQYF.

The chain links TRBV5-8 to TRBJ2-3; tentative D call: TRBD1 (6 bases). The CDR3 contains 15 residues. Germline-derived CDR1 and CDR2 are SGHTS and YDEGEE. The germline V and J ends were trimmed by 0 bases and 4 bases, with 12 bases remaining between them. The CDR3 region is CASSLEVQGSDTQYF. The CDR3 nucleotides read TGTGCCAGCAGCTTGGAGGTTCAGGGGTCAGATACGCAGTATTTT.

This rearrangement joins TRBV6-2 or TRBV6-3 to TRBJ1-1; D remains ambiguous. V lost 5 bases to trimming and J lost 4 bases, with 14 bases between them. The germline gives CDR1 MNHEY, CDR2 SVGEGT. The CDR3 loop spans 14 amino acids. DNA for the CDR3: TGTGCCAGCAGTACCGCCTCGGGAGTCACTGAAGCTTTCTTT. It codes for CASSTASGVTEAFF.

The chain carries TRBV6-5 and TRBJ1-2; D is possibly TRBD1 (5 bases). Between the trimmed V and J ends, which lost 5 bases and 4 bases, there was a span of 14 bases. The CDR3 has 14 amino acids. Germline-derived CDR1 and CDR2 are MNHEY and SVGAGI. This chain's CDR3 is CASSPRDGFYGYTF. CDR3 DNA sequence: TGTGCCAGCAGTCCCCGGGACGGCTTCTATGGCTACACCTTC.

This sequence joins TRBV23-1 and TRBJ2-2, with D tentatively TRBD2 (7 bases). TRBV23-1 is assigned to the ORF class and has an uncertain function. The CDR3 length is 20 residues. V gave up 7 bases and J gave up 1 base, with 28 bases separating them. The CDR3 reads CASTFGKSGKGDKNTGELFF. The CDR3 bases are TGCGCCAGCACATTCGGAAAAAGCGGGAAGGGGGATAAGAACACCGGGGAGCTGTTTTTT.

The rearrangement links TRBV7-9 to TRBJ1-4; D is ambiguous. In germline, CDR1 is SEHNR, CDR2 FQNEAQ (reference sequence). This CDR3 is built from 13 residues. V lost 0 bases, J lost 4 bases, and 3 bases lay in between. The CDR3 here is CASSLASNEKLFF. The CDR3 DNA follows: TGTGCCAGCAGCTTAGCCAGTAATGAAAAACTGTTTTTT. Supplemented by reference TRBV7-9 and TRBJ1-4, the full variable domain reads DTGVSQNPRHKITKRGQNVTFRCDPISEHNRLYWYRQTLGQGPEFLTYFQNEAQLEKSRLLSDRFSAERPKGSFSTLEIQRTEQGDSAMYLCASSLASNEKLFFGSGTQLSVL.

The chain employs TRBV7-2 and TRBJ2-2; the D gene is possibly TRBD1 (7 bases). CDR3 length: 14 amino acids. Germline V gene sequence: CDR1 SGHTA, CDR2 FQGNSA. The V and J ends lost 5 bases and 5 bases respectively, with 12 bases between them. The CDR3 region has the DNA TGTGCCAGCAGCCAGGGGGGTTCGACCGGGGAGCTGTTTTTT. Translating it yields CASSQGGSTGELFF.

The gene calls are TRBV11-3 and TRBJ1-1; D uncertain. The germline gives CDR1 SGHNT, CDR2 YENEEA. The ends were cut back, 1 base at V and 1 base at J, with 22 bases in the middle. The CDR3 covers 19 residues. The CDR3 sequence is CASSLGTFNTQNSNTEAFF. In DNA form, the CDR3 reads TGTGCCAGCAGCTTAGGAACGTTTAATACTCAGAATTCGAACACTGAAGCTTTCTTT.

The V gene is TRBV28, the J gene TRBJ2-7; 7 bases agree with TRBD1. Unmatched junction bases numbered 9, after V lost 7 bases and J lost 3 bases. CDR1 is MDHEN, CDR2 SYDVKM, per germline. The CDR3 has 14 residues. The CDR3 protein is CASTSGTAGYEQYF. Here the CDR3 DNA reads TGTGCCAGCACCTCCGGGACAGCCGGCTACGAGCAGTACTTC.

The V and J genes are TRBV5-4 and TRBJ1-1; D ambiguous. Per the germline V gene, CDR1 is SGHNT and CDR2 is YYREEE (reference sequence). Trimming removed 2 bases at V and 5 bases at J, with 13 bases between. The CDR3 consists of 14 residues. The CDR3 sequence is CASSFWGTGTEAFF. The CDR3 bases are TGTGCCAGCAGCTTTTGGGGTACGGGAACTGAAGCTTTCTTT.

This clone has just a few counts. The rearrangement uses TRBV4-3 and TRBJ1-5; D unresolved. The V end lost 1 base, the J end lost 0 bases, and 7 bases lay between the germline ends. The CDR3 is 15 amino acids. The germline V gene has CDR1 LGHNA and CDR2 YSLEER. The CDR3 region has the DNA TGCGCCAGCAGCCAAGTGGCGCATAGCAATCAGCCCCAGCATTTT. Its protein is CASSQVAHSNQPQHF.

This chain joins TRBV7-2 and TRBJ2-1; TRBD2 matches 11 bases. Germline CDR1 reads SGHTA; CDR2 reads FQGNSA. Trimming removed 4 bases from V and 6 bases from J; junction bases left unmatched: 5. The CDR3 runs to 15 residues. The CDR3: CASSSSGGLGNEQFF. The CDR3 DNA reads as TGTGCCAGCAGCTCTAGCGGGGGGTTGGGCAATGAGCAGTTCTTC.

This sequence joins TRBV14 and TRBJ2-2; weak D call: TRBD2 (5 bases). Germline V CDR1 and CDR2: SGHDN, FVKESK. Trimming removed 2 bases at V and 11 bases at J, with 12 bases between. This CDR3 region has 13 residues. CDR3 sequence reads: CASSQLAEGELFF. The DNA for the CDR3 is TGTGCCAGCAGCCAACTCGCCGAGGGAGAGCTGTTTTTT.

V gene TRBV5-4 combines with J gene TRBJ2-3; maybe TRBD1 (6 bases). The length of the CDR3 is 15 residues. Between the trimmed V and J ends, which lost 5 bases and 6 bases, there was a span of 19 bases. Germline V gene sequence: CDR1 SGHNT, CDR2 YYREEE (reference sequence). CDR3 sequence reads: CASRGGELEADTQYF. The CDR3 DNA reads TGTGCCAGCAGAGGGGGTGAGCTGGAGGCGGATACGCAGTATTTT.

The chain combines TRBV5-5 with TRBJ1-1, with a tentative D call TRBD1 (6 bases). V was trimmed by 5 bases and J by 0 bases, leaving 11 bases between them. CDR1 SGHKS and CDR2 YYEKEE come from the germline V gene (reference sequence). There are 14 residues in the CDR3. The CDR3 is CASRRDTLNTEAFF. As DNA, the CDR3 is TGTGCCAGCAGACGGGACACCTTGAACACTGAAGCTTTCTTT.

CDR3 DNA sequence: TGTGCCAGCAGCCCCCCAGGGGGGGGCCTGTTGAATGAGCAGTTCTTC. Amino acids: CASSPPGGGLLNEQFF. The chain carries TRBV3-1 (or the pseudogene TRBV3-2) and TRBJ2-1; D assignment may be TRBD1 or TRBD2 (7 bases each). Germline CDR1 and CDR2: LGHDT and YNNKEL (reference sequence). The CDR3 is made up of 16 amino acids. Trimming pared 4 bases from V and 7 bases from J, leaving 20 bases between.

The CDR3 region is CSVSLFEAFF. The CDR3, as DNA: TGCAGCGTTTCCCTATTTGAAGCTTTCTTT. The chain combines TRBV29-1 with TRBJ1-1; D is undetermined. V lost 5 bases and J lost 7, with 8 bases in between. This CDR3 spans 10 amino acids. Looked up from germline, CDR1 is SQVTM and CDR2 is ANQGSEA.

The chain recombines TRBV10-3 with TRBJ2-7, with D perhaps being TRBD1 or TRBD2 (7 bases each). Per the germline V gene, CDR1 is ENHRY and CDR2 is SYGVKD. V lost 3 bases, J lost 2 bases, and 14 bases lay in between. CDR3 length equals 15 residues. CDR3 residues: CAISEGQGGAYEQYF. The CDR3, as DNA: TGTGCCATCAGTGAAGGTCAGGGGGGGGCCTACGAGCAGTACTTC.

This chain uses TRBV29-1 with TRBJ2-1; 8 positions match TRBD1. The germline V gene has CDR1 SQVTM and CDR2 ANQGSEA. CDR3 size: 13 residues. With 4 bases clipped from V and 1 base from J, the junction kept 0 bases outside the gene matches. DNA for the CDR3: TGCAGCGTTGGGACAGGGTCCTACAATGAGCAGTTCTTC. Translating it yields CSVGTGSYNEQFF.

The chain couples TRBV23-1 to TRBJ1-5, with D possibly matching TRBD1 (5 bases). TRBV23-1 is filed as an ORF, its function uncertain. V shed 0 bases and J shed 5 bases, with 11 bases lying between them. The CDR3 is 15 residues long. CDR3 loop: CASSQSGGDYQPQHF. CDR3 nucleotides: TGCGCCAGCAGTCAATCAGGCGGGGACTATCAGCCCCAGCATTTT.

V and J are TRBV2 and TRBJ1-5, with 7 nucleotides matching TRBD1. This CDR3 is 13 amino acids long. V was clipped by 8 bases and J by 6 bases; unmatched bases: 7. Germline loops: CDR1 SNHLY, CDR2 FYNNEI. CDR3 DNA sequence: TGTGCCAGCGGAGAACAGGGGCTTCAGCCCCAGCATTTT. Amino acids: CASGEQGLQPQHF. Together with reference TRBV2 and TRBJ1-5, the CDR3 gives the full variable domain: EPEVTQTPSHQVTQMGQEVILRCVPISNHLYFYWYRQILGQKVEFLVSFYNNEISEKSEIFDDQFSVERPDGSNFTLKIRSTKLEDSAMYFCASGEQGLQPQHFGDGTRLSIL.

J is TRBJ2-3 and V is TRBV19, with D perhaps TRBD1 or TRBD2 (5 bases each). Germline loops: CDR1 LNHDA, CDR2 SQIVND (reference sequence). The CDR3 is 17 residues long. V was cut by 5 bases and J by 4 bases, with 22 bases left in between. CDR3 residues: CASSDGILGPGSDTQYF. The CDR3 nucleotides are TGTGCCAGTAGTGACGGAATACTAGGCCCAGGGTCAGATACGCAGTATTTT.

This chain connects TRBV9 to TRBJ1-6; the D is unclear. V was pared by 4 bases and J by 7 bases, with 15 bases between. CDR1 is SGDLS, CDR2 YYNGEE, per germline. The length of the CDR3 is 15 residues. The CDR3 DNA reads TGTGCCAGCAGCCTCAAGGGCAGAACAAATTCACCCCTCCACTTT. It codes for CASSLKGRTNSPLHF.